These 29 T cell receptor beta chains originate from one sample sequenced in a study of identical twins. TCRdb reanalysed the 5' RACE reads using MiXCR and keeps one entry per CDR3 protein. Of about 520,000 distinct CDR3 sequences in the sample, 20% to 25% are singletons; the top ten hold around 1%. In addition, the sample was reused for a study of T cells expressing NK-cell markers.

The sequenced material came from CD4+ T cells sorted from blood. Every receptor here comes from a woman under 30 in good health.

This chain links TRBV28 with TRBJ2-1, with TRBD2 matching over 8 bases. After removal of 5 bases from V and 7 bases from J, the junction contained 4 bases not matched to a gene. Per germline, CDR1 MDHEN and CDR2 SYDVKM. The CDR3 length is 13 residues. DNA of the CDR3: TGTGCCAGCAGTCTGCAGCGGGAGAATGAGCAGTTCTTC. This gives the protein CASSLQRENEQFF.

This clonotype was seen ten or more times. V usage is TRBV6-5 and J usage is TRBJ1-1; D is undetermined. The CDR3 has 14 amino acids. Germline CDR1 MNHEY, CDR2 SVGAGI. The V gene lost 3 bases and the J gene lost 6 bases, with 14 bases spanning the gap. The CDR3 sequence: CASSYGGRVPEAFF. The CDR3 nucleotides read TGTGCCAGCAGTTATGGCGGGAGAGTCCCTGAAGCTTTCTTT.

CDR3 in DNA: TGCGCCAGCAGCTTGGACAGGTCAGATACGCAGTATTTT. Translating it yields CASSLDRSDTQYF. This rearrangement joins TRBV5-1 to TRBJ2-3, with TRBD1 as a possible D gene (5 bases). CDR1 is SGHRS and CDR2 is YFSETQ in the germline V gene. Trimming left V 0 bases short and J 4 bases short, with 6 bases between. This CDR3 contains 13 residues.

The chain uses TRBV20-1 and TRBJ2-7, with D maybe TRBD2 (6 bases). Deletions cut 3 bases from V and 3 bases from J, with 15 bases between. Germline V gene lookup returns CDR1 DFQATT and CDR2 SNEGSKA (reference sequence). This CDR3 is 14 amino acids long. CDR3 sequence reads: CSARTGTGFYEQYF. CDR3 nucleotide sequence: TGCAGTGCTAGGACCGGGACTGGCTTCTACGAGCAGTACTTC.

The chain combines TRBV20-1 with TRBJ2-5; 11 nucleotides match TRBD2. Germline V CDR1 and CDR2: DFQATT, SNEGSKA (reference sequence). This CDR3 is 16 amino acids long. Trimming removed 1 base from V and 4 bases from J; junction bases left unmatched: 8. CDR3 sequence (DNA): TGCAGTGCTAGAGGTTTCACTAGCGGGGGAGCAGAGACCCAGTACTTC. It translates to CSARGFTSGGAETQYF.

This chain connects TRBV25-1 to TRBJ2-1; 9 nucleotides match TRBD2. The length of the CDR3 is 16 residues. The germline gives CDR1 MGHDK, CDR2 SYGVNS. After removal of 3 bases from V and 1 base from J, the junction contained 4 bases not matched to a gene. CDR3 residues: CASSDLSGRSYNEQFF. The CDR3 region has the DNA TGTGCCAGCAGTGATCTCAGCGGGAGGTCCTACAATGAGCAGTTCTTC.

CDR3 DNA: TGCGCCAGCAGCTTGGCGTTTAGGGTCGGTATTGAGACCCAGTACTTC. Its protein is CASSLAFRVGIETQYF. The rearrangement links TRBV5-1 to TRBJ2-5; unclear D gene. Per germline, CDR1 SGHRS and CDR2 YFSETQ. This CDR3 is built from 16 residues. Trimming pared 0 bases from V and 5 bases from J, leaving 17 bases between.

In its sample, this clonotype was seen a few times. The J gene is TRBJ1-1, the V gene TRBV7-8, with D possibly matching TRBD1 (5 bases). V lost 4 bases and J lost 6, with 12 bases in between. The CDR3 has 13 amino acids. The germline CDR1 and CDR2 sequences are SGHVS and FQNEAQ. The CDR3 bases are TGTGCCAGCAGCTCCCGCGGGGCAGCTGAAGCTTTCTTT. Protein sequence: CASSSRGAAEAFF.

V gene TRBV18 combines with J gene TRBJ2-7; TRBD1 might be the D (5 bases). CDR1 KGHSH and CDR2 LQKENI come from the germline V gene. V was trimmed by 6 bases and J by 1 base, leaving 13 bases between them. This CDR3 comprises 14 residues. The CDR3 nucleotides read TGTGCCAGCTCGCAAGATACAGGATCCTACGAGCAGTACTTC. Translating it yields CASSQDTGSYEQYF.

This chain links TRBV29-1 with TRBJ2-1; TRBD2 matches at 10 bases. The length of the CDR3 is 13 residues. Germline assignment: CDR1 SQVTM and CDR2 ANQGSEA. The V and J ends lost 8 bases and 9 bases, in that order; junction bases with no gene match: 10. CDR3 residues: CSHRSGRAGEQFF. The DNA for the CDR3 is TGCAGCCACAGGAGCGGGAGGGCCGGTGAGCAGTTCTTC.

This sequence joins TRBV9 and TRBJ2-7; TRBD2 agrees at 7 bases. This CDR3 comprises 14 residues. The V segment lost 6 bases and the J segment 7 bases; nucleotides outside the gene matches: 13. From germline, CDR1 is SGDLS and CDR2 YYNGEE. The CDR3 sequence: CASTSGTRAGEQYF. CDR3 in DNA: TGTGCCAGCACTTCCGGGACCCGAGCGGGGGAGCAGTACTTC. Drawing the rest from reference TRBV9 and TRBJ2-7, the complete variable domain is DSGVTQTPKHLITATGQRVTLRCSPRSGDLSVYWYQQSLDQGLQFLIQYYNGEERAKGNILERFSAQQFPDLHSELNLSSLELGDSALYFCASTSGTRAGEQYFGPGTRLTVT.

V gene TRBV20-1 combines with J gene TRBJ2-5; perhaps TRBD2 as D (5 bases). The CDR3 has 13 amino acids. V was clipped by 5 bases and J by 2 bases, with 12 bases between them. Germline assignment: CDR1 DFQATT and CDR2 SNEGSKA (reference sequence). The chain's CDR3 is CSAGRPGQETQYF. CDR3 sequence (DNA): TGCAGTGCTGGACGGCCGGGGCAAGAGACCCAGTACTTC.

This chain uses TRBV3-1 with TRBJ2-5, with D hard to call. The V end was cut by 0 bases, the J end by 3 bases, with 5 bases between. CDR1 LGHDT and CDR2 YNNKEL come from the germline V gene (reference sequence). The CDR3 covers 13 residues. CDR3 nucleotide sequence: TGTGCCAGCAGCCAAGACCCCAAAGAGACCCAGTACTTC. Its translation is CASSQDPKETQYF.

The table lists this clonotype with a count of one. This chain links TRBV27 with TRBJ2-1; 11 bases map to TRBD2. This CDR3 has 20 amino acids. V trimming: 5 bases; J trimming: 0 bases; junction bases outside the gene matches: 15. Germline CDR1 is MNHEY and CDR2 is SMNVEV (reference sequence). The chain's CDR3 is CASSPTPGLAGMSSYNEQFF. For the CDR3, the DNA is TGTGCCAGCAGTCCCACCCCCGGACTAGCGGGTATGAGCTCCTACAATGAGCAGTTCTTC.

The chain recombines TRBV5-1 with TRBJ2-5; the D is unclear. The CDR3 consists of 13 residues. Trimming left V 5 bases short and J 2 bases short, with 10 bases between. The V gene's germline CDR1 is SGHRS and CDR2 YFSETQ. In nucleotides, the CDR3 is TGCGCCAGCAGTGGCTACGAGCAAGAGACCCAGTACTTC. It yields the protein CASSGYEQETQYF.

This clonotype has more than one count but fewer than ten. The chain carries TRBV10-3 and TRBJ1-2; D might be TRBD1 (5 bases). Germline V lookup: CDR1 ENHRY, CDR2 SYGVKD. The CDR3 sequence is 17 residues long. V lost 2 bases and J lost 4, with 20 bases in between. The chain's CDR3 is CAISETSKTDRAYGYTF. Here the CDR3 DNA reads TGTGCCATCAGTGAGACGTCGAAAACCGACAGAGCCTATGGCTACACCTTC.

In its sample, this clonotype was seen a few times. This chain joins TRBV5-1 and TRBJ2-5; D remains unclear. Trimming shortened V by 0 bases and J by 5 bases, and 11 bases separated the two germline ends. Germline values: CDR1 SGHRS, CDR2 YFSETQ. The CDR3 runs 14 residues. CDR3 bases: TGCGCCAGCAGCTTGGCCTTCCAAGGGGAGACCCAGTACTTC. Its protein product is CASSLAFQGETQYF.

This sequence joins TRBV20-1 and TRBJ2-5; D may correspond to TRBD1 or TRBD2 (6 bases each). This CDR3 comprises 13 residues. Trimming stripped 3 bases from V and 5 bases from J, with 13 bases between. Germline CDR1 is DFQATT and CDR2 is SNEGSKA (reference sequence). The CDR3 nucleotides read TGCAGTGCTAGTGGAGGGGGGCACGAGACCCAGTACTTC. This encodes CSASGGGHETQYF.

The genes are TRBV12-3 or TRBV12-4 and TRBJ1-1; TRBD1 is a possible D gene (6 bases). Trimming took off 5 bases at V and 8 bases at J, with 12 bases between the two ends. The CDR3 loop spans 12 amino acids. CDR3 in amino acids: CASSLRGMEAFF. For the CDR3, the DNA is TGTGCCAGCAGTCTGAGGGGGATGGAAGCTTTCTTT.

This clonotype was recorded a few times. The chain couples TRBV5-1 to TRBJ1-2, with D possibly matching TRBD1 (6 bases). Deletions cut 4 bases from V and 4 bases from J, with 14 bases between. CDR3 length equals 14 residues. The germline V gene has CDR1 SGHRS and CDR2 YFSETQ. The CDR3 DNA reads TGCGCCAGCAGCCAAGGGACAACCGTCTATGGCTACACCTTC. It codes for CASSQGTTVYGYTF. Filled out from reference TRBV5-1 and TRBJ1-2, the complete variable domain reads KAGVTQTPRYLIKTRGQQVTLSCSPISGHRSVSWYQQTPGQGLQFLFEYFSETQRNKGNFPGRFSGRQFSNSRSEMNVSTLELGDSALYLCASSQGTTVYGYTFGSGTRLTVV.

This clonotype was seen only a few times. J is TRBJ2-7 and V is TRBV7-9; D not certain. Trimming took off 1 base at V and 9 bases at J, with 7 bases between the two ends. The CDR3 covers 11 residues. Germline lookup yields CDR1 SEHNR and CDR2 FQNEAQ (reference sequence). CDR3 amino acids: CASSLGVAQYF. DNA for the CDR3: TGTGCCAGCAGCTTAGGAGTAGCGCAGTACTTC.

The chain couples TRBV12-3 or TRBV12-4 to TRBJ2-7; a weak D match, TRBD1 (6 bases). Trimming took off 4 bases at V and 4 bases at J, with 14 bases between the two ends. The CDR3 extends over 14 amino acids. The CDR3 here is CASSSPLGQYEQYF. The CDR3 DNA reads as TGTGCCAGCAGTTCCCCTTTAGGACAGTACGAGCAGTACTTC.

This clonotype was counted a few times. CDR3 nucleotides: TGTGCCAGCAAAGGGGTCGGGAGGTTCAAGAGTGAGCAGTACTTC. This gives the protein CASKGVGRFKSEQYF. The V and J genes are TRBV6-1 and TRBJ2-7; the match to TRBD2 covers 7 bases. V lost 7 bases and J lost 7; bases outside the gene matches: 16. CDR1 and CDR2 (germline): MNHNS, SASEGT. The CDR3 has 15 amino acids.

This clonotype appeared a few times. J is TRBJ1-5 and V is TRBV9, with no clear D. CDR1 is SGDLS and CDR2 is YYNGEE in the germline V gene. CDR3 length: 14 amino acids. The V gene lost 0 bases and the J gene lost 7 bases, with 11 bases spanning the gap. CDR3 sequence reads: CASSVGQEVQPQHF. The CDR3 bases are TGTGCCAGCAGCGTAGGGCAGGAGGTGCAGCCCCAGCATTTT.

The gene calls are TRBV27 and TRBJ2-1; 7 bases align to TRBD1. The V segment lost 3 bases and the J segment 0 bases; nucleotides outside the gene matches: 8. The V gene's germline CDR1 is MNHEY and CDR2 SMNVEV (reference sequence). The length of the CDR3 is 17 residues. The CDR3 nucleotides are TGTGCCAGCAGTTTCATTGCAGGGGACAGCTCCTACAATGAGCAGTTCTTC. This translates into CASSFIAGDSSYNEQFF.

The CDR3 nucleotides are TGCAGCGTTGAGACTAAGGGTGGGAACACTGAAGCTTTCTTT. It translates to CSVETKGGNTEAFF. V is TRBV29-1 and J is TRBJ1-1, with D unclear. Germline V CDR1 and CDR2: SQVTM, ANQGSEA. Trimming stripped 3 bases from V and 1 base from J, with 12 bases between. The CDR3 totals 14 residues.

This clonotype was seen at least ten times. V and J are TRBV7-2 and TRBJ2-5; D is undetermined. Germline lookup yields CDR1 SGHTA and CDR2 FQGNSA. The V end was cut by 3 bases, the J end by 4 bases, with 9 bases between. CDR3 length: 13 amino acids. CDR3 amino acids: CASSLVGGETQYF. The CDR3 coding sequence is TGTGCCAGCAGCTTGGTAGGCGGAGAGACCCAGTACTTC.

In its sample, this clonotype was seen many times. The chain joins TRBV10-3 to TRBJ1-6; D remains ambiguous. The CDR3 contains 13 residues. V dropped 4 bases and J dropped 7 bases, with 8 bases sitting between them. Germline V gene data show CDR1 as ENHRY and CDR2 as SYGVKD. CDR3 nucleotides: TGTGCCATCAGTGGGGAGGGAAATTCACCCCTCCACTTT. This encodes CAISGEGNSPLHF.

This clonotype has a handful of counts. V is TRBV12-3 or TRBV12-4 and J is TRBJ2-1, with 8 nucleotides matching TRBD2. This CDR3 has 15 amino acids. The ends lost 3 bases at V and 6 bases at J; junction bases unmatched: 7. The CDR3 DNA follows: TGTGCCAGCAGTTTGACGGCGGGGGGCCCCAATGAGCAGTTCTTC. Translating it yields CASSLTAGGPNEQFF.